This T cell receptor beta chain is from a study of blood T cell repertoires in COVID-19. The germline gives CDR1 SGHVS, CDR2 FQNEAQ. V was pared by 1 base and J by 7 bases, with 11 bases between. The CDR3 is made up of 15 amino acids. Repertoires were generated with immunoSEQ multiplex PCR, while TCRdb's copy carries only in-frame clones and drops some. The data contain approximately 190,000 clones, more than 70% of them singletons. The receptor's source is a man aged 35 to 55 with active or convalescent COVID-19. Sequencing was performed on peripheral blood. The gene calls are TRBV7-8 and TRBJ1-6; D perhaps matches TRBD1 (6 bases). CDR3 sequence (DNA): TGTGCCAGCAGCTTAGTTTCGGGACAAAATTCACCCCTCCACTTT. It yields the protein CASSLVSGQNSPLHF. Looking up the rest from reference TRBV7-8 and TRBJ1-6 gives the full variable domain: GAGVSQSPRYKVAKRGQDVALRCDPISGHVSLFWYQQALGQGPEFLTYFQNEAQLDKSGLPSDRFFAERPEGSVSTLKIQRTQQEDSAVYLCASSLVSGQNSPLHFGNGTRLTVT.